What follows is one TCR beta chain and its context. The same CDR3 also results from other DNA sequences found in this sample. The record originates from a study of blood T cell repertoires in COVID-19. The CDR3 totals 14 residues. CDR1 and CDR2 from the germline V gene are SSHAT and FNYEAQ (reference sequence). With 5 bases clipped from V and 5 bases from J, the junction kept 4 bases outside the gene matches. Clones were sequenced by immunoSEQ multiplex PCR, and TCRdb holds only the in-frame ones, with some missing. The data show more than 200,000 clones, 80% to 90% seen once. The TCR originated in a woman between 50 and 59 years old with acute or convalescent COVID-19. The chain joins TRBV7-7 to TRBJ2-3; 10 nucleotides agree with TRBD2. Sequenced material: peripheral blood. CDR3 region: CASSPGTSVDTQYF. The CDR3 DNA follows: TGTGCCAGCAGCCCCGGGACTAGCGTAGATACGCAGTATTTT. The full variable domain, in which reference TRBV7-7 and TRBJ2-3 provide the parts outside the CDR3, is GAGVSQSPRYKVTKRGQDVTLRCDPISSHATLYWYQQALGQGPEFLTYFNYEAQPDKSGLPSDRFSAERPEGSISTLTIQRTEQRDSAMYRCASSPGTSVDTQYFGPGTRLTVL.